The clone carrying this TCR beta chain is classed as large. No antigen is known for it. This beta chain represents an off-target read in a library built for alpha chains; its size is of limited meaning. This record belongs to a study of spatial heterogeneity in lung cancer. Looking at the study overall: The average appearance count of each unique TCR and UMI combination in raw reads was more than ten. Points from the study as a whole: In tumors, expanded intratumoral alpha and beta TCR counts tracked mutation counts. Estimated coverage of tumor T cells was about 6.4% for alpha and around 14% for beta chains.

Each CDR3 protein is one row after TCRdb ran MiXCR on the 5' RACE reads. The sample shows around 1,200 distinct CDR3 sequences, around a sixth of them seen only once. Indicated time point: sample taken at primary tumor resection. Whole RNA obtained from tumor, nontumor lung or frozen PBMC underwent sequencing without sorting. CDR1 and CDR2 (germline): MNHEY, SVGAGI. CDR3 size: 13 residues. The V end lost 3 bases, the J end lost 4 bases, and 9 bases lay between the germline ends. The TCR comes from a female donor with early-stage non-small cell lung cancer. V is TRBV6-5 and J is TRBJ2-5, with D unresolved. This specimen was lung tumor tissue, taken at surgery. CDR3 bases: TGTGCCAGCAGTTATTTGGGGTCAGAGACCCAGTACTTC. Translating gives CASSYLGSETQYF.